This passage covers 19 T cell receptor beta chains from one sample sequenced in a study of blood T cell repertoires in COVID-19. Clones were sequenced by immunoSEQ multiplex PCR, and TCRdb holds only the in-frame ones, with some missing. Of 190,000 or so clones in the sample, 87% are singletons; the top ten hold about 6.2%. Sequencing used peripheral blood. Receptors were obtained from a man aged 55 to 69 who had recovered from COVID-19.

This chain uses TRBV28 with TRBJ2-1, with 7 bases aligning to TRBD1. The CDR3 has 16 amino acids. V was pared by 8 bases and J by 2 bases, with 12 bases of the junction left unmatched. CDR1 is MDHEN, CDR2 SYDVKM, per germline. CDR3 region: CASHPGGQGAYNEQFF. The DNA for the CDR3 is TGTGCCAGCCACCCCGGTGGGCAGGGGGCCTACAATGAGCAGTTCTTC.

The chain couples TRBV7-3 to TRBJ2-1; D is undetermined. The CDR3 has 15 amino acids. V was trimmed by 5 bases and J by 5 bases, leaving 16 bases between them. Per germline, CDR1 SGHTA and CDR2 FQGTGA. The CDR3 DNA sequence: TGTGCCAGCAGCCCCTACAGAGTACCGCACAATGAGCAGTTCTTC. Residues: CASSPYRVPHNEQFF.

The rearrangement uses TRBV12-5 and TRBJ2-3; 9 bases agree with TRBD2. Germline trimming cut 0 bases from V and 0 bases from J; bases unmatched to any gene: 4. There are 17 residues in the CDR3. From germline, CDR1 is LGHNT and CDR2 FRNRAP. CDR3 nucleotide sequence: TGTGCTAGTGGTTTGGTAGCGGGGGGTACAAGCACAGATACGCAGTATTTT. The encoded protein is CASGLVAGGTSTDTQYF.

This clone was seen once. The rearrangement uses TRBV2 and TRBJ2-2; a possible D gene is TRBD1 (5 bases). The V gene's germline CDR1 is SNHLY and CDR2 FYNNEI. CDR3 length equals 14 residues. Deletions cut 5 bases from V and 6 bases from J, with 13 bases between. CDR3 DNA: TGTGCCAGCAGTAGCCAGGGATCGTCCGGGGAGCTGTTTTTT. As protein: CASSSQGSSGELFF.

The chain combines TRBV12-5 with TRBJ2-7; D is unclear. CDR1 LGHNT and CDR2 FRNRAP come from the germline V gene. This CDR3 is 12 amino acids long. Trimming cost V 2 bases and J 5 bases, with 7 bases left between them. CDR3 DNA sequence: TGTGCTAGTGGTTTGTCCCGGGACGAGCAGTACTTC. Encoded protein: CASGLSRDEQYF.

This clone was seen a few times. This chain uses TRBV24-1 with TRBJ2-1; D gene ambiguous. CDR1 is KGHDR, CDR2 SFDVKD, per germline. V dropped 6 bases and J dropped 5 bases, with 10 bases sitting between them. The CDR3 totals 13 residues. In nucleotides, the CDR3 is TGTGCCACCAGTTTTAGCCAAAACAATGAGCAGTTCTTC. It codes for CATSFSQNNEQFF.

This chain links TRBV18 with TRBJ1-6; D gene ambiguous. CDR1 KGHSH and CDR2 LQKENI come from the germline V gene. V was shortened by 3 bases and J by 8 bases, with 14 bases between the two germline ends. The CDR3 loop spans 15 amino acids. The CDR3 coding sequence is TGTGCCAGCTCACCGGGTAGCCCAATTGATTCACCCCTCCACTTT. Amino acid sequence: CASSPGSPIDSPLHF.

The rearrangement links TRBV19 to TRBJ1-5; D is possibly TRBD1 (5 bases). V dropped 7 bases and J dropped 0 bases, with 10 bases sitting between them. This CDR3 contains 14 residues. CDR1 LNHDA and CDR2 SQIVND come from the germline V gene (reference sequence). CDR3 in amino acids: CASTREYSNQPQHF. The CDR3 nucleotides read TGTGCCAGTACCAGGGAATATAGCAATCAGCCCCAGCATTTT.

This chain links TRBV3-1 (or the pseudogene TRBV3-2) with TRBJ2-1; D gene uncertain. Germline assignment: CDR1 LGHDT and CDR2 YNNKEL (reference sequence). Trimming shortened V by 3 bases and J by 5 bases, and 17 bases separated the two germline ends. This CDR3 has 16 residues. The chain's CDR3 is CASSHPYGHLNNEQFF. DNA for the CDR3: TGTGCCAGCAGCCACCCCTATGGTCATCTCAACAATGAGCAGTTCTTC.

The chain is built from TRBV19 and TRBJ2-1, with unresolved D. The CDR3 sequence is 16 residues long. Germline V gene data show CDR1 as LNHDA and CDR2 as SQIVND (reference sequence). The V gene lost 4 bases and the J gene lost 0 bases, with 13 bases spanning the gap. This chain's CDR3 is CASSTPEVISYNEQFF. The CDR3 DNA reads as TGTGCCAGTAGTACGCCCGAGGTTATCTCCTACAATGAGCAGTTCTTC.

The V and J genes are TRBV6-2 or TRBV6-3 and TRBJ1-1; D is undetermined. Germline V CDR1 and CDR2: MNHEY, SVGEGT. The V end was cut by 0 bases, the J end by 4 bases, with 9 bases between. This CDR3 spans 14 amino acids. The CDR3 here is CASSYSTMGTEAFF. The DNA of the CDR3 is TGTGCCAGCAGTTACTCGACTATGGGCACTGAAGCTTTCTTT.

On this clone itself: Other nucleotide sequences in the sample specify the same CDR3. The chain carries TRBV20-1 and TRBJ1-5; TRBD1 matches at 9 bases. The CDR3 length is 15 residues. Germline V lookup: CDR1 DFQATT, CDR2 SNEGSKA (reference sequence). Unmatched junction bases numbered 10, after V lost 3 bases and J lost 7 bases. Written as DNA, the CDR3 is TGCAGTGCTAGTCCCGGGACAGGGAAAGTGCAGCCCCAGCATTTT. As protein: CSASPGTGKVQPQHF.

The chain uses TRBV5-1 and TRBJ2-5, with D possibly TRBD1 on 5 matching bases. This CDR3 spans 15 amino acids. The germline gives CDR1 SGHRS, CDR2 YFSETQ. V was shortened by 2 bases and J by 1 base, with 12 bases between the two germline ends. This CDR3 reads CASSFQARAQETQYF. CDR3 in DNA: TGCGCCAGCAGCTTTCAGGCCAGGGCCCAAGAGACCCAGTACTTC.

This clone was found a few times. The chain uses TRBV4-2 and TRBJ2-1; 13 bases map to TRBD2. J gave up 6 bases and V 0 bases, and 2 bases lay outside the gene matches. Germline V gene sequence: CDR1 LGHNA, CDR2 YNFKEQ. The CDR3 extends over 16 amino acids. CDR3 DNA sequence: TGTGCCAGCAGCCAAGATGGGACTAGCGGGGCCAATGAGCAGTTCTTC. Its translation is CASSQDGTSGANEQFF.

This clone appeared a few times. The CDR3 DNA sequence: TGTGCCAGCAGGTCCGCAGGATCGGATGGGCTCTATGGCTACACCTTC. Amino acid sequence: CASRSAGSDGLYGYTF. The V gene is TRBV27, the J gene TRBJ1-2; no definite D call. Germline V CDR1 and CDR2: MNHEY, SMNVEV (reference sequence). V gave up 6 bases and J gave up 4 bases, with 21 bases separating them. This CDR3 spans 16 amino acids.

The CDR3 nucleotides are TGTGCCAGCAGCGCGACATGGGGGATTGGGACAGGGGTCTCCTACGAGCAGTACTTC. It encodes CASSATWGIGTGVSYEQYF. The V call is TRBV9, the J call TRBJ2-7; 10 bases line up with TRBD1. V dropped 3 bases and J dropped 0; count of bases not matched to a gene: 15. The CDR3 has 19 amino acids. Germline V gives CDR1 SGDLS, CDR2 YYNGEE.

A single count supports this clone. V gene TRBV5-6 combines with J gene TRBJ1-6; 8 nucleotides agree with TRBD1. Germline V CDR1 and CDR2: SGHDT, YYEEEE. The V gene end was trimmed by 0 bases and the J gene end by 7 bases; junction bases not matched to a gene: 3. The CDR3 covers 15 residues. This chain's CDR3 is CASSLESGGNSPLHF. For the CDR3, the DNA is TGTGCCAGCAGCTTGGAATCAGGGGGCAATTCACCCCTCCACTTT.

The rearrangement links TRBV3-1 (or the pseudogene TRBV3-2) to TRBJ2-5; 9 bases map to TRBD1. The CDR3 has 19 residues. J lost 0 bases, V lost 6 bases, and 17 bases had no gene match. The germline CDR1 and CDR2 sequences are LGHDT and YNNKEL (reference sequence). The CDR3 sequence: CASRERRGQGTSYQETQYF. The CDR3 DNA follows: TGTGCCAGCAGAGAAAGACGCGGACAGGGGACTTCTTACCAAGAGACCCAGTACTTC.

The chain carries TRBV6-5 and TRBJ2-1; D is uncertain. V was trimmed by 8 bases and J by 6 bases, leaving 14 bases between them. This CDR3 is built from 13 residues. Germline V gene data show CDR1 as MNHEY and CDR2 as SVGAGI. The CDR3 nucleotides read TGTGCCAGCCCCCCGGCGGCCTTCAATGAGCAGTTCTTC. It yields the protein CASPPAAFNEQFF.